Each of the 26 T cell receptor beta chains below was sequenced from the same sample in a study of shared clonotypes between healthy human individuals. The protocol was immunoSEQ multiplex PCR, while the TCRdb copy is restricted to in-frame clones and leaves out a portion. The sample has millions of clones, approximately 95% seen once; the top ten hold 0.3% to 0.4%. The sample comprised naive CD4+ T cells from PBMCs. Subset denoted: CD45RA+ positively selected. The receptors were gathered from a man younger than 35 in good health. Some clones in this sample may be carry-over from other donors' samples.

This chain links TRBV29-1 with TRBJ2-1; the D is unclear. The length of the CDR3 is 13 residues. Looked up from germline, CDR1 is SQVTM and CDR2 is ANQGSEA. Trimming left V 7 bases short and J 5 bases short, with 15 bases between. The CDR3 protein is CSARQPLHNEQFF. The CDR3 coding sequence is TGCAGCGCCCGACAACCCCTTCACAATGAGCAGTTCTTC.

This sequence joins TRBV7-2 and TRBJ1-1; D uncertain. Germline lookup yields CDR1 SGHTA and CDR2 FQGNSA. Trimming stripped 2 bases from V and 1 base from J, with 11 bases between. The CDR3 has 15 residues. The CDR3 protein is CASSLFAAGNTEAFF. In DNA, the CDR3 is TGTGCCAGCAGCTTATTCGCGGCAGGGAACACTGAAGCTTTCTTT.

Points on this clone: At the DNA level, this CDR3 is encoded by other sequences in the same sample as well. The CDR3, as DNA: TGTGCCAGCAGTTTTACGGGTAACTATGGCTACACCTTC. It encodes CASSFTGNYGYTF. The chain uses TRBV28 and TRBJ1-2, with D uncertain. From germline, CDR1 is MDHEN and CDR2 SYDVKM. The CDR3 is 13 residues long. The V end lost 3 bases, the J end lost 1 base, and 6 bases lay between the germline ends.

The DNA for the CDR3 is TGCGCCAGCAGCTTCCTACCTCCGGGACAGGGGCGCGAGACCCAGTACTTC. Its protein product is CASSFLPPGQGRETQYF. This chain connects TRBV5-1 to TRBJ2-5; 10 nucleotides agree with TRBD1. Germline-derived CDR1 and CDR2 are SGHRS and YFSETQ. The CDR3 length is 17 residues. The trim removed 2 bases at V and 5 bases at J, leaving 12 bases unmatched.

The gene calls are TRBV19 and TRBJ2-3; 7 bases agree with TRBD1. Unmatched junction bases numbered 5, after V lost 7 bases and J lost 1 base. CDR3 length: 14 amino acids. Germline-derived CDR1 and CDR2 are LNHDA and SQIVND (reference sequence). CDR3: CASNRDRGTDTQYF. CDR3 coding DNA: TGTGCCAGTAACCGGGACAGAGGCACAGATACGCAGTATTTT.

The chain is built from TRBV5-6 and TRBJ1-5; D perhaps matches TRBD1 (6 bases). The ends were cut back, 4 bases at V and 0 bases at J, with 11 bases in the middle. Germline values: CDR1 SGHDT, CDR2 YYEEEE. This CDR3 spans 15 amino acids. The CDR3 DNA is TGTGCCAGCAGCCGGACAGAATATAGCAATCAGCCCCAGCATTTT. Its translation is CASSRTEYSNQPQHF.

The chain uses TRBV2 and TRBJ1-5; 9 nucleotides line up with TRBD1. The CDR3 loop spans 17 amino acids. V lost 6 bases to trimming and J lost 1 base; unmatched junction nucleotides: 10. Germline CDR1 and CDR2: SNHLY and FYNNEI. CDR3 coding DNA: TGTGCCAGCAGCCCCGTGGACAGGGGATTAAGCAATCAGCCCCAGCATTTT. It yields the protein CASSPVDRGLSNQPQHF.

The rearrangement links TRBV19 to TRBJ2-2, with 9 bases fitting TRBD1. V shed 4 bases and J 0 bases; nucleotides not matched to a gene: 6. The CDR3 loop spans 17 amino acids. Germline V CDR1 and CDR2: LNHDA, SQIVND (reference sequence). CDR3 loop: CASSNPRQGANTGELFF. DNA of the CDR3: TGTGCCAGTAGTAATCCCCGACAGGGGGCGAACACCGGGGAGCTGTTTTTT.

The V and J genes are TRBV10-1 and TRBJ2-2; 10 bases align to TRBD2. The CDR3 loop spans 12 amino acids. Germline-derived CDR1 and CDR2 are WNHNN and SYGVQD (reference sequence). DNA for the CDR3: TGCGCTAGCGGGAGGTCCACCGGGGAGCTGTTTTTT. Translation: CASGRSTGELFF.

The chain has TRBV4-2 and TRBJ2-3; D unclear. Germline-derived CDR1 and CDR2 are LGHNA and YNFKEQ. V was cut by 0 bases and J by 5 bases, with 9 bases left in between. The CDR3 covers 14 residues. CDR3 nucleotide sequence: TGTGCCAGCAGCCAAGAACTAATTGAAGATACGCAGTATTTT. Amino acid sequence: CASSQELIEDTQYF.

This sequence joins TRBV5-4 and TRBJ1-6; D is uncertain. The germline V gene has CDR1 SGHNT and CDR2 YYREEE (reference sequence). The length of the CDR3 is 16 residues. The V end was cut by 4 bases, the J end by 0 bases, with 11 bases between. CDR3 sequence reads: CASSPAASSYNSPLHF. For the CDR3, the DNA is TGTGCCAGCAGCCCCGCCGCGAGCTCCTATAATTCACCCCTCCACTTT.

V gene TRBV2 combines with J gene TRBJ1-1; no clear D gene. Germline values: CDR1 SNHLY, CDR2 FYNNEI. The CDR3 has 13 residues. Trimming removed 8 bases from V and 1 base from J, with 11 bases in between. DNA for the CDR3: TGTGCCAGCGCGGCCGAAGGGAACACTGAAGCTTTCTTT. It specifies CASAAEGNTEAFF.

The chain joins TRBV7-2 to TRBJ2-2; no clear D gene. The V end lost 6 bases, the J end lost 5 bases, and 10 bases lay between the germline ends. The V gene's germline CDR1 is SGHTA and CDR2 FQGNSA. The CDR3 is made up of 13 amino acids. The CDR3 protein is CASRAVGTGELFF. CDR3 in DNA: TGTGCCAGCAGGGCGGTTGGGACCGGGGAGCTGTTTTTT. Filled out from reference TRBV7-2 and TRBJ2-2, the complete variable domain reads GAGVSQSPSNKVTEKGKDVELRCDPISGHTALYWYRQSLGQGLEFLIYFQGNSAPDKSGLPSDRFSAERTGGSVSTLTIQRTQQEDSAVYLCASRAVGTGELFFGEGSRLTVL.

The chain combines TRBV27 with TRBJ2-1; D may be TRBD2 (6 bases). CDR1 is MNHEY and CDR2 is SMNVEV in the germline V gene (reference sequence). The ends were cut back, 6 bases at V and 12 bases at J, with 18 bases in the middle. The CDR3 has 13 amino acids. CDR3 coding DNA: TGTGCCAGCAGAACCTATGGCGGGGCAAGGCAGTTCTTC. Protein product: CASRTYGGARQFF.

This rearrangement joins TRBV28 to TRBJ2-5, with 9 bases fitting TRBD2. This CDR3 is built from 14 residues. Germline V lookup: CDR1 MDHEN, CDR2 SYDVKM. Unmatched junction bases numbered 4, after V lost 1 base and J lost 7 bases. The CDR3, as DNA: TGTGCCAGCAGTTTATTTAGCGGGAGCCCGACCCAGTACTTC. Translating gives CASSLFSGSPTQYF.

The rearrangement links TRBV18 to TRBJ2-7, with D uncertain. Between the trimmed V and J ends, which lost 0 bases and 3 bases, there was a span of 9 bases. Germline CDR1 reads KGHSH; CDR2 reads LQKENI. The CDR3 runs to 14 residues. The CDR3 loop is CASSPPGSDYEQYF. Written as DNA, the CDR3 is TGTGCCAGCTCACCACCGGGTTCCGACTACGAGCAGTACTTC. Together with reference TRBV18 and TRBJ2-7, the CDR3 gives the full variable domain: NAGVMQNPRHLVRRRGQEARLRCSPMKGHSHVYWYRQLPEEGLKFMVYLQKENIIDESGMPKERFSAEFPKEGPSILRIQQVVRGDSAAYFCASSPPGSDYEQYFGPGTRLTVT.

The V gene is TRBV11-2, the J gene TRBJ2-7; 9 nucleotides align to TRBD1. Per the germline V gene, CDR1 is SGHAT and CDR2 is FQNNGV. The CDR3 has 15 residues. V lost 2 bases to trimming and J lost 0 bases; unmatched junction nucleotides: 2. The CDR3, as DNA: TGTGCCAGCAGCTTACGGGACAGGGCCTCCTACGAGCAGTACTTC. It encodes CASSLRDRASYEQYF.

This clone was seen once. The chain links TRBV6-5 to TRBJ1-1; D gene ambiguous. This CDR3 is 12 amino acids long. Germline values: CDR1 MNHEY, CDR2 SVGAGI. Trimming removed 5 bases from V and 4 bases from J, with 8 bases in between. As DNA, the CDR3 is TGTGCCAGCAGTAGTACCTCCACTGAAGCTTTCTTT. Translated: CASSSTSTEAFF.

The chain carries TRBV19 and TRBJ2-3, with TRBD2 as a possible D gene (6 bases). Deletions cut 3 bases from V and 3 bases from J, with 10 bases between. The CDR3 runs to 14 residues. Germline V gene data show CDR1 as LNHDA and CDR2 as SQIVND (reference sequence). For the CDR3, the DNA is TGTGCCAGTAGTATTACGGGAGAGACAGATACGCAGTATTTT. Translating it yields CASSITGETDTQYF.

As DNA, the CDR3 is TGCGCCAGCAGCATACGGGACAGGGATATGGACGAGCAGTACTTC. It yields the protein CASSIRDRDMDEQYF. The V call is TRBV4-1, the J call TRBJ2-7; the match to TRBD1 covers 9 bases. From germline, CDR1 is MGHRA and CDR2 YSYEKL. After removal of 5 bases from V and 5 bases from J, the junction contained 10 bases not matched to a gene. This CDR3 is 15 amino acids long.

This rearrangement joins TRBV5-4 to TRBJ2-2; D is unclear. With 0 bases removed from V and 0 bases from J, the gap between germline ends came to 3 bases. The CDR3 sequence is 14 residues long. Germline CDR1 SGHNT, CDR2 YYREEE (reference sequence). As DNA, the CDR3 is TGTGCCAGCAGCTTGGCCCCGAACACCGGGGAGCTGTTTTTT. Translating it yields CASSLAPNTGELFF.

This CDR3 is CASRDRKQETQYF. DNA of the CDR3: TGCGCCAGCAGGGACAGGAAACAAGAGACCCAGTACTTC. V usage is TRBV10-1 and J usage is TRBJ2-5, with 7 bases identical to TRBD1. The length of the CDR3 is 13 residues. Germline-derived CDR1 and CDR2 are WNHNN and SYGVQD (reference sequence). J was trimmed by 2 bases and V by 6 bases; bases with no gene match: 3.

The gene calls are TRBV5-4 and TRBJ2-1; D might be TRBD2 (6 bases). From germline, CDR1 is SGHNT and CDR2 YYREEE (reference sequence). The CDR3 covers 15 residues. Deletions cut 5 bases from V and 4 bases from J, with 16 bases between. CDR3 in DNA: TGTGCCAGCAGTTTCCCGGGACTCGCTTACAATGAGCAGTTCTTC. Its protein product is CASSFPGLAYNEQFF.

The chain carries TRBV5-6 and TRBJ2-7, with 8 positions matching TRBD2. CDR1 and CDR2 from the germline V gene are SGHDT and YYEEEE. CDR3 length: 15 residues. The V segment lost 4 bases and the J segment 1 base; nucleotides outside the gene matches: 7. The CDR3 nucleotides are TGTGCCAGCAGCCCTCGGGGGGGGACGTCCTACGAGCAGTACTTC. Protein sequence: CASSPRGGTSYEQYF.

The rearrangement uses TRBV7-8 and TRBJ1-2; D gene uncertain. The CDR3 covers 13 residues. Germline-derived CDR1 and CDR2 are SGHVS and FQNEAQ. V was clipped by 7 bases and J by 0 bases, with 9 bases between them. CDR3 region: CASTDGSNYGYTF. DNA of the CDR3: TGTGCCAGCACGGACGGGTCTAACTATGGCTACACCTTC.

V and J are TRBV9 and TRBJ2-7, with D perhaps TRBD2 (7 bases). V was trimmed by 0 bases and J by 5 bases, leaving 18 bases between them. CDR1 is SGDLS and CDR2 is YYNGEE in the germline V gene. CDR3 length: 16 residues. Here the CDR3 reads CASSVATGGAFNEQYF. The CDR3 nucleotides read TGTGCCAGCAGCGTAGCTACGGGGGGCGCTTTTAACGAGCAGTACTTC.